This is a list of T cell receptor beta chains from one sample in a study of blood T cell repertoires in COVID-19. Generated by immunoSEQ multiplex PCR, the TCRdb table keeps only in-frame clones and is missing some. The table includes under 200,000 clones, under 85% detected once. Specimen: peripheral blood. Every receptor here comes from a woman aged 80 or over with acute or convalescent COVID-19. Each CDR3 is given with its conserved first and last residue. D genes are given only for firm matches. Only part of the rows carry a size: once, few, many, or a class if the clone is expanded.

TRBJ2-7 NA TRBV30 TRBD1 TGTGCCTGGAGTGGGACAGGGTTTCGTGTTCGCCTCTACGAGCAGTACTTC CAWSGTGFRVRLYEQYF
TRBJ2-1 NA TRBV6-5 TRBD1 TGTGCCAGCAGTTCCGTGGGGGGACAGGCCAACAATGAGCAGTTCTTC CASSSVGGQANNEQFF
TRBJ1-4 NA TRBV7-5 NA TGTGTCAGAAGCTTAGGCAGGGGGCGGGATGAAAAACTGTTTTTT CVRSLGRGRDEKLFF
TRBJ1-2 NA TRBV4-3 NA TGCGCCAGCAGCCAAGATGCAGGCTATGGCTACACCTTC CASSQDAGYGYTF
TRBJ2-5 NA TRBV7-9 TRBD1 TGTGCCAGCAGCTTAAGAGGGACAGGGGTCACCCAGTACTTC CASSLRGTGVTQYF
TRBJ1-1 NA TRBV5-1 NA TGCGCCAGCAGCTCACAGGGACGAGAAGCTTTCTTT CASSSQGREAFF
TRBJ2-5 NA TRBV3-1/TRBV3-2 TRBD1 TGTGCCAGCAGCCAACGTACAGGGGGCGGGACCCAGTACTTC CASSQRTGGGTQYF
TRBJ1-1 NA TRBV6-1 NA TGTGCCAGCAGTGAATACGGGGAAGAAGCTTTCTTT CASSEYGEEAFF
TRBJ2-7 NA TRBV12-3/TRBV12-4 NA TGTGCCAGCAGGGAGACAGGCCTCTACGAGCAGTACTTC CASRETGLYEQYF
TRBJ1-4 NA TRBV5-6 NA TGTGCCAGCAGTTTACAGGGACCCCCGGAAAAACTGTTTTTT CASSLQGPPEKLFF
TRBJ2-7 NA TRBV4-1 TRBD2 TGCGCCAGCAGCTTTACTAGCGGGAACCCCTACGAGCAGTACTTC CASSFTSGNPYEQYF
TRBJ2-7 few TRBV12-5 TRBD2 TGTGCTAGTGGCGGACTAGTAGGCGAGCAGTACTTC CASGGLVGEQYF
TRBJ1-5 NA TRBV11-2 NA TGTGCCAGCAGCTTAGCAGGGGTTCCGCCCCAGCATTTT CASSLAGVPPQHF
TRBJ2-7 few TRBV5-1 TRBD2 TGCGCCAGCAGCTTGGCGGGGGGCTCCTACGAGCAGTACTTC CASSLAGGSYEQYF
TRBJ2-1 few TRBV10-1 TRBD1 TGCGCCACTCGTCCAGGGGGCGAGGGGAATGAGCAGTTCTTC CATRPGGEGNEQFF
TRBJ1-5 NA TRBV18 TRBD1 TGTGCCAGCTCGTCCGGGACAGGCGGCCCAAATCAGCCCCAGCATTTT CASSSGTGGPNQPQHF
TRBJ2-7 NA TRBV10-1 TRBD2 TGCGCCAGCAGTGAGTCGATGGCTAGCGGTACCTCCTACGAGCAGTACTTC CASSESMASGTSYEQYF
TRBJ1-6 once TRBV2 TRBD1 TGTGCCAGCAAGACAGGGGTTCATTCACCCCTCCACTTT CASKTGVHSPLHF
TRBJ1-3 NA TRBV7-8 NA TGTGCCAGCAGCTTAGTAACGCAGGGGGGAAACACCATATATTTT CASSLVTQGGNTIYF
TRBJ1-2 NA TRBV6-2/TRBV6-3 TRBD1 TGTGCCAGCAGTTCCAACAGGGGACATTCCGAGGGCTACACCTTC CASSSNRGHSEGYTF
TRBJ2-5 NA TRBV5-4 TRBD2 TGTGCCAGCAGCAGCGGGGAGGGTGGGACCCAGTACTTC CASSSGEGGTQYF
TRBJ1-6 NA TRBV4-3 TRBD1 TGCGCCAGCAGCCAATCGGACAGGGCATCCGCACCCCTCCACTTT CASSQSDRASAPLHF
TRBJ2-3 NA TRBV9 TRBD1 TGTGCCAGCAGCGTCGGGACAGGGGGGCGAAAGGCAGATACGCAGTATTTT CASSVGTGGRKADTQYF
TRBJ2-2 NA TRBV3-1/TRBV3-2 NA TGTGCCAGCAGCCTGGCGGTGGGTCCCACCGGGGAGCTGTTTTTT CASSLAVGPTGELFF
TRBJ1-2 once TRBV30 NA TGTGCCTGGACACAGGTTTATGGCTACACCTTC CAWTQVYGYTF
TRBJ1-4 NA TRBV11-2 TRBD1 TGTGCCAGCAGCTTAGGACAGGGTGGAGGGGAAAAACTGTTTTTT CASSLGQGGGEKLFF